These T cell receptor beta chains were read from a single sample in a study of blood T cell repertoires in COVID-19. This table comes from immunoSEQ multiplex PCR, and its TCRdb copy is limited to in-frame clones, with some not included. The sample comprises fewer than 150,000 clones, around 83% of which are singletons, and more than 15% rests with the top ten. Sequencing was performed on PBMCs or T cells enriched from blood (not recorded which). These TCRs come from a man younger than 45 who had recovered from COVID-19. The CDR3 runs from the conserved cysteine through the conserved F or W. The D gene is left open where the match is weak. Only some rows state a clone size, as once, few, many or a class for expanded clones.

>.|.|TRBV12-3/TRBV12-4|TRBJ1-1
TGTGCCAGCAGCCCCCTCTTGGGACTTGAAGCTTTCTTT
CASSPLLGLEAFF
>few|.|TRBV19|TRBJ1-6
TGTGCCAGTAGTGCCCGGGGGGAGAGACATTCACCCCTCCACTTT
CASSARGERHSPLHF
>.|TRBD2|TRBV24-1|TRBJ2-3
TGTGCCACCAGTGACCCCGCCGTTAGCGGGACAGATACGCAGTATTTT
CATSDPAVSGTDTQYF
>.|.|TRBV9|TRBJ2-7
TGTGCCAGCAGCGTAGAACCCCTAGGCCACGAGCAGTACTTC
CASSVEPLGHEQYF
>.|.|TRBV11-2|TRBJ1-1
TGTGCCAGCAGCTTAGCTCTATTGGGGGGGGCGCGTACTGAAGCTTTCTTT
CASSLALLGGARTEAFF
>.|TRBD1|TRBV4-1|TRBJ2-7
TGCGCCAGCAGCCAAATTGAGGGGGCTTACGAGCAGTACTTC
CASSQIEGAYEQYF
>.|.|TRBV6-4|TRBJ1-6
TGTGCCAGCAGTGACGACGGGGTTAATTCACCCCTCCACTTT
CASSDDGVNSPLHF
>.|.|TRBV18|TRBJ2-1
TGTGCCAGCTCACCGCCTAGCGTCTACAATGAGCAGTTCTTC
CASSPPSVYNEQFF
>.|.|TRBV19|TRBJ1-1
TGTGCCAGTAGCCCTTATGGGGGCATGAACACTGAAGCTTTCTTT
CASSPYGGMNTEAFF
>.|TRBD1|TRBV5-1|TRBJ2-1
TGCGCCAGCAGCTCGGCTCGGACAGGGAAAAATGAGCAGTTCTTC
CASSSARTGKNEQFF
>once|TRBD1|TRBV12-5|TRBJ1-2
TGTGCTAGTGGTTTGGTACTCGGACAGGTCTACGGCTACACCTTC
CASGLVLGQVYGYTF
>.|.|TRBV6-5|TRBJ1-4
TGTGCCAGCAGCCTACAGGGTGTCACTAATGAAAAACTGTTTTTT
CASSLQGVTNEKLFF
>.|TRBD1|TRBV5-6|TRBJ2-2
TGTGCCAGCAGCTTAAGGGGGCTGGCCGGGGAGCTGTTTTTT
CASSLRGLAGELFF
>.|TRBD2|TRBV7-9|TRBJ2-1
TGTGCCAGCAGTTCACCGGCCCGGCGGGGGAGCTCCTACAATGAGCAGTTCTTC
CASSSPARRGSSYNEQFF
>.|.|TRBV29-1|TRBJ2-1
TGCAGCGTTTTAGACAGGAACAATGAGCAGTTCTTC
CSVLDRNNEQFF
>.|.|TRBV29-1|TRBJ2-3
TGCAGCGTTGGAGTCACAGATACGCAGTATTTT
CSVGVTDTQYF
>.|.|TRBV7-9|TRBJ2-7
TGTGCCAGCAGCTCCAGGACATCACCCTACGAGCAGTACTTC
CASSSRTSPYEQYF
>.|.|TRBV18|TRBJ1-2
TGTGCCAGCTCACCGGAGAACAACTATGGCTACACCTTC
CASSPENNYGYTF
>.|.|TRBV4-1|TRBJ1-4
TGCGCCAGCAGCCAAGGCCCGGACAGTAATGAAAAACTGTTTTTT
CASSQGPDSNEKLFF
>few|TRBD1|TRBV6-5|TRBJ1-2
TGTGCCAGCAGACCCGACAGGGAATGGGGCTACACCTTC
CASRPDREWGYTF
>.|.|TRBV13|TRBJ2-7
TGTGCCAGCAGCCAACAGGCCTACGAGCAGTACTTC
CASSQQAYEQYF
>.|TRBD1|TRBV10-3|TRBJ2-2
TGTGCCATCAGTGACCCAGGGGGCTTGGTCGGGGAGCTGTTTTTT
CAISDPGGLVGELFF
>.|TRBD2|TRBV19|TRBJ2-4
TGTGCCAGTAGTAGCCCGTCGCGGGGGGCCAAAAACATTCAGTACTTC
CASSSPSRGAKNIQYF
>.|.|TRBV2|TRBJ1-2
TGTGCCAGCTTGACCACCCCCGGAGCCTATGGCTACACCTTC
CASLTTPGAYGYTF
>.|TRBD1|TRBV29-1|TRBJ2-2
TGCAGCGTACAACGAACAGGGGGCCTCTCCGGGGAGCTGTTTTTT
CSVQRTGGLSGELFF
>.|.|TRBV6-4|TRBJ2-1
TGTGCCAGCAGTGATTCGGGGGTTCAGGATTACAATGAGCAGTTCTTC
CASSDSGVQDYNEQFF
>.|TRBD2|TRBV4-1|TRBJ2-1
TGCGCCAGCAGCCAAGGACTAGCGGGAAGATACAATGAGCAGTTCTTC
CASSQGLAGRYNEQFF
>.|TRBD1|TRBV7-9|TRBJ1-2
TGTGCCAGCAGTTTCACCGGGACAGGCTACTATGGCTACACCTTC
CASSFTGTGYYGYTF
>.|TRBD1|TRBV5-1|TRBJ2-1
TGCGCCAGCAGCTCCGGGACAGCGATGTACAATGAGCAGTTCTTC
CASSSGTAMYNEQFF